This T cell receptor beta chain was captured by sequencing in a study of blood T cell repertoires in COVID-19. As for the study in general: COVID-19 samples, acute and convalescent, were from the United States, Italy and Spain. PBMCs, B-cell-depleted T cells, or T cells were the source of the cDNA or gDNA that made up the material.

Some clones are missing from TCRdb's copy, which holds only in-frame ones; the method was immunoSEQ multiplex PCR. This table holds 200,000 to 300,000 clones, approximately 84% found once. Per germline, CDR1 MNHEY and CDR2 SMNVEV (reference sequence). This CDR3 comprises 17 residues. V lost 8 bases, J lost 1 base, and 14 bases stayed unmatched. Sample: peripheral blood. This clonotype was obtained from a man aged 45 to 65 with acute or convalescent COVID-19. The chain combines TRBV27 with TRBJ1-2, with TRBD1 matching 9 bases. CDR3 sequence: CASSPSWTGVDNYGYTF. CDR3 in DNA: TGTGCCAGCTCCCCTTCATGGACAGGGGTCGATAACTATGGCTACACCTTC.